These T cell receptor beta chains were read from a single sample in a study of blood T cells in healthy people across ages. TCRdb re-called the 5' RACE reads through MiXCR, storing one row per CDR3 protein. The sample gives about 1.8 million distinct CDR3 sequences, 49% of which show up once; less than 2.5% is in the top ten. Material: blood. All receptors come from a woman in her forties in good health. The CDR3 runs from the conserved cysteine through the conserved F or W. The order of the fields is clone size, D gene, V gene, J gene, CDR3 protein, CDR3 DNA. A D gene is named only where the DNA matches it firmly. Some rows mark clone size as missing; the rest say once, few, many or name a class of expanded clone.

clone size: NA
D gene: NA
V gene: TRBV7-2
J gene: TRBJ2-1
CDR3 protein: CASSFSGGSHNEQFF
CDR3 DNA: TGTGCCAGCAGCTTTTCTGGGGGGTCTCACAATGAGCAGTTCTTC

clone size: NA
D gene: NA
V gene: TRBV10-3
J gene: TRBJ1-6
CDR3 protein: CASRQNNSPLHF
CDR3 DNA: TGTGCCTCCCGACAGAATAATTCACCCCTCCACTTT

clone size: NA
D gene: NA
V gene: TRBV29-1
J gene: TRBJ1-1
CDR3 protein: CSLTTVNTEAFF
CDR3 DNA: TGCAGTCTTACGACAGTGAACACTGAAGCTTTCTTT

clone size: NA
D gene: TRBD1
V gene: TRBV2
J gene: TRBJ2-7
CDR3 protein: CASSRDRGLEQYF
CDR3 DNA: TGTGCCAGCAGCCGGGACAGGGGTCTAGAGCAGTACTTC

clone size: NA
D gene: NA
V gene: TRBV15
J gene: TRBJ1-2
CDR3 protein: CATSRDRVGGGLGGYTF
CDR3 DNA: TGTGCCACCAGCAGAGATAGGGTCGGCGGAGGTTTAGGTGGCTACACCTTC

clone size: NA
D gene: TRBD2
V gene: TRBV20-1
J gene: TRBJ2-7
CDR3 protein: CSAPAGSGVQDTQYF
CDR3 DNA: TGCAGTGCCCCGGCGGGTAGCGGGGTCCAGGATACGCAGTACTTC

clone size: NA
D gene: NA
V gene: TRBV5-1
J gene: TRBJ1-4
CDR3 protein: CASSLEVVGGPPTTNEKLFF
CDR3 DNA: TGCGCCAGCAGCTTGGAGGTTGTAGGGGGACCACCTACAACTAATGAAAAACTGTTTTTT

clone size: NA
D gene: NA
V gene: TRBV20-1
J gene: TRBJ1-2
CDR3 protein: CSARDLFYGYTF
CDR3 DNA: TGCAGTGCTAGAGATCTTTTCTATGGCTACACCTTC

clone size: NA
D gene: NA
V gene: TRBV28
J gene: TRBJ1-1
CDR3 protein: CASRHRPTANTEAFF
CDR3 DNA: TGTGCCAGCAGACACCGACCCACAGCGAACACTGAAGCTTTCTTT

clone size: NA
D gene: TRBD1
V gene: TRBV20-1
J gene: TRBJ2-5
CDR3 protein: CSAADRGGETQYF
CDR3 DNA: TGCAGTGCTGCGGACAGGGGAGGCGAGACCCAGTACTTC

clone size: NA
D gene: TRBD1
V gene: TRBV28
J gene: TRBJ1-4
CDR3 protein: CASTFPSDREEKLFF
CDR3 DNA: TGTGCCAGCACCTTCCCCTCGGACAGGGAGGAAAAACTGTTTTTT

clone size: NA
D gene: NA
V gene: TRBV25-1
J gene: TRBJ2-5
CDR3 protein: CASRERGNQETQYF
CDR3 DNA: TGTGCCAGCAGAGAAAGGGGGAATCAAGAGACCCAGTACTTC

clone size: NA
D gene: NA
V gene: TRBV7-2
J gene: TRBJ2-3
CDR3 protein: CASGIRQAYTDTQYF
CDR3 DNA: TGTGCCAGCGGCATTCGACAGGCTTACACAGATACGCAGTATTTT

clone size: few
D gene: NA
V gene: TRBV11-1
J gene: TRBJ2-7
CDR3 protein: CASSLAAGTGNYAYEQYF
CDR3 DNA: TGTGCCAGCAGCTTAGCGGCCGGTACAGGGAACTATGCCTACGAGCAGTACTTC

clone size: once
D gene: NA
V gene: TRBV28
J gene: TRBJ1-2
CDR3 protein: CASRRRGFYGYTF
CDR3 DNA: TGTGCCAGCAGGAGACGGGGATTCTATGGCTACACCTTC

clone size: NA
D gene: NA
V gene: TRBV29-1
J gene: TRBJ2-5
CDR3 protein: CSVEDVGYGETQYF
CDR3 DNA: TGCAGCGTTGAAGATGTCGGCTATGGGGAGACCCAGTACTTC

clone size: few
D gene: NA
V gene: TRBV27
J gene: TRBJ2-4
CDR3 protein: CASSSARDPSVNIQYF
CDR3 DNA: TGTGCCAGCAGTTCGGCCCGAGACCCCTCAGTTAACATTCAGTACTTC

clone size: few
D gene: NA
V gene: TRBV7-2
J gene: TRBJ2-5
CDR3 protein: CASSLGTHRETQYF
CDR3 DNA: TGTGCCAGCAGCCTAGGGACCCACAGGGAGACCCAGTACTTC

clone size: few
D gene: TRBD2
V gene: TRBV4-3
J gene: TRBJ2-3
CDR3 protein: CASSQDPTSGELTDTQYF
CDR3 DNA: TGCGCCAGCAGCCAAGACCCGACTAGCGGGGAACTCACAGATACGCAGTATTTT

clone size: many
D gene: NA
V gene: TRBV13
J gene: TRBJ2-1
CDR3 protein: CASSFQGDEQFF
CDR3 DNA: TGTGCCAGCAGCTTCCAGGGTGATGAGCAGTTCTTC

clone size: NA
D gene: TRBD1
V gene: TRBV20-1
J gene: TRBJ1-1
CDR3 protein: CSADRDRVSTEAFF
CDR3 DNA: TGCAGTGCCGACCGGGACAGGGTGTCCACTGAAGCTTTCTTT

clone size: NA
D gene: NA
V gene: TRBV5-1
J gene: TRBJ2-2
CDR3 protein: CASSLESANTGELFF
CDR3 DNA: TGCGCCAGCAGCTTGGAGTCAGCGAACACCGGGGAGCTGTTTTTT

clone size: NA
D gene: TRBD2
V gene: TRBV6-2/TRBV6-3
J gene: TRBJ2-3
CDR3 protein: CASTLGTSGADTQYF
CDR3 DNA: TGTGCCAGCACCCTGGGGACTAGCGGGGCAGATACGCAGTATTTT

clone size: NA
D gene: TRBD2
V gene: TRBV12-3/TRBV12-4
J gene: TRBJ2-1
CDR3 protein: CTSSPSHPGLARKGQFF
CDR3 DNA: TGTACCAGCAGTCCCTCACACCCGGGACTAGCGAGGAAGGGGCAGTTCTTC

clone size: NA
D gene: NA
V gene: TRBV10-3
J gene: TRBJ2-5
CDR3 protein: CAIRAWGDQETQYF
CDR3 DNA: TGTGCCATCAGGGCCTGGGGAGATCAAGAGACCCAGTACTTC

clone size: NA
D gene: TRBD2
V gene: TRBV12-3/TRBV12-4
J gene: TRBJ2-7
CDR3 protein: CASRKNSGGASEQYF
CDR3 DNA: TGTGCCAGCAGAAAGAACAGCGGGGGGGCGTCCGAGCAGTACTTC

clone size: NA
D gene: TRBD1
V gene: TRBV9
J gene: TRBJ1-4
CDR3 protein: CASSVAVRGRNEKLFF
CDR3 DNA: TGTGCCAGCAGCGTAGCGGTCAGGGGGAGAAATGAAAAACTGTTTTTT

clone size: NA
D gene: TRBD2
V gene: TRBV6-2/TRBV6-3
J gene: TRBJ2-3
CDR3 protein: CASSYSIGLAGGHTQYF
CDR3 DNA: TGTGCCAGCAGTTACTCGATCGGGCTAGCGGGGGGCCATACGCAGTATTTT

clone size: NA
D gene: NA
V gene: TRBV20-1
J gene: TRBJ1-6
CDR3 protein: CSARDPDKDSSPLHF
CDR3 DNA: TGCAGTGCTAGAGATCCGGACAAAGACAGTTCACCCCTCCACTTT

clone size: NA
D gene: TRBD2
V gene: TRBV7-8
J gene: TRBJ2-5
CDR3 protein: CASSSTFSGGALETQYF
CDR3 DNA: TGTGCCAGCAGCTCGACTTTTAGCGGGGGGGCCCTGGAGACCCAGTACTTC

clone size: NA
D gene: NA
V gene: TRBV2
J gene: TRBJ2-1
CDR3 protein: CASSFNGQFF
CDR3 DNA: TGTGCCAGCAGTTTTAATGGGCAGTTCTTC

clone size: NA
D gene: NA
V gene: TRBV21-1
J gene: TRBJ2-1
CDR3 protein: CASSKSGTVSYNEQFF
CDR3 DNA: TGTGCCAGCAGCAAGTCCGGGACAGTCTCCTACAATGAGCAGTTCTTC

clone size: few
D gene: TRBD2
V gene: TRBV27
J gene: TRBJ2-6
CDR3 protein: CASSSRLAGGYSGANVLTF
CDR3 DNA: TGTGCCAGCAGTTCGCGACTAGCGGGGGGCTATTCTGGGGCCAACGTCCTGACTTTC

clone size: NA
D gene: NA
V gene: TRBV10-2
J gene: TRBJ2-7
CDR3 protein: CASRPGRDSCEQYF
CDR3 DNA: TGCGCCAGTAGACCGGGACGGGACTCCTGCGAGCAGTACTTC

clone size: NA
D gene: NA
V gene: TRBV21-1
J gene: TRBJ2-5
CDR3 protein: CASSNWPSGGARETQYF
CDR3 DNA: TGTGCCAGCAGCAATTGGCCTAGCGGGGGGGCCAGGGAGACCCAGTACTTC

clone size: NA
D gene: NA
V gene: TRBV7-2
J gene: TRBJ2-3
CDR3 protein: CASSPQKGTDTQYF
CDR3 DNA: TGTGCCAGCAGCCCCCAGAAGGGCACAGATACGCAGTATTTT

clone size: NA
D gene: TRBD2
V gene: TRBV11-2
J gene: TRBJ2-3
CDR3 protein: CASSDSGGTADTQYF
CDR3 DNA: TGTGCCAGCAGCGATAGCGGGGGGACTGCAGATACGCAGTATTTT

clone size: few
D gene: TRBD2
V gene: TRBV7-9
J gene: TRBJ2-7
CDR3 protein: CASSWGLAGYEQYF
CDR3 DNA: TGTGCCAGCAGCTGGGGACTAGCGGGCTACGAGCAGTACTTC

clone size: NA
D gene: NA
V gene: TRBV24-1
J gene: TRBJ2-7
CDR3 protein: CATSDLRQPYEQYF
CDR3 DNA: TGTGCCACCAGTGATTTGCGCCAGCCATACGAGCAGTACTTC

clone size: few
D gene: TRBD2
V gene: TRBV6-5
J gene: TRBJ2-5
CDR3 protein: CASSYFAASGGAGETQYF
CDR3 DNA: TGTGCCAGCAGTTATTTCGCAGCTAGCGGGGGGGCGGGTGAGACCCAGTACTTC

clone size: NA
D gene: NA
V gene: TRBV4-2
J gene: TRBJ2-7
CDR3 protein: CASSQVQGDYEQYF
CDR3 DNA: TGTGCCAGCAGCCAAGTGCAGGGAGATTACGAGCAGTACTTC

clone size: many
D gene: NA
V gene: TRBV20-1
J gene: TRBJ2-1
CDR3 protein: CSARRAGNEQFF
CDR3 DNA: TGCAGTGCTAGGAGGGCGGGCAATGAGCAGTTCTTC

clone size: few
D gene: TRBD1
V gene: TRBV29-1
J gene: TRBJ2-5
CDR3 protein: CSVDLDRQETQYF
CDR3 DNA: TGCAGCGTTGACTTGGACAGGCAAGAGACCCAGTACTTC

clone size: NA
D gene: TRBD2
V gene: TRBV4-1
J gene: TRBJ2-1
CDR3 protein: CASSQEGRGFYNEQFF
CDR3 DNA: TGCGCCAGCAGCCAAGAAGGGCGGGGGTTCTACAATGAGCAGTTCTTC

clone size: NA
D gene: NA
V gene: TRBV29-1
J gene: TRBJ2-1
CDR3 protein: CSVAGAGGRNEQFF
CDR3 DNA: TGCAGCGTTGCGGGAGCAGGGGGTCGCAATGAGCAGTTCTTC